This record covers a single T cell receptor beta chain. This CDR3 region has 15 residues. Trimming took 5 bases from V and 4 from J; bases not matched to a gene: 4. Per germline, CDR1 MNHEY and CDR2 SVGAGI. The record originates from a study of T cell changes during pregnancy in multiple sclerosis. This table comes from immunoSEQ multiplex PCR, and its TCRdb copy is limited to in-frame clones, with some not included. The repertoire consists of around 51,000 clones, with approximately 94% occurring once and the leading ten covering approximately 0.59%. The material sequenced was CD4+ T cells from peripheral blood mononuclear cells, taken in the second trimester of pregnancy. This TCR was sampled from a female donor with multiple sclerosis, enrolled in a pregnancy study. V and J are TRBV6-5 and TRBJ2-3; 12 bases line up with TRBD2. In DNA form, the CDR3 reads TGTGCCAGCAGTGTACTAGCGGGGGGCGCAGATACGCAGTATTTT. Encoded protein: CASSVLAGGADTQYF.